This T cell receptor (beta chain) was observed in a study of a mutant IDH1 vaccine in newly diagnosed glioma. In the study overall: The start of vaccination came 4-6 weeks after radiotherapy alone, or with temozolomide cycles. At week 47 came visit V13, while visit V12 had come at week 35.

The method was immunoSEQ multiplex PCR; TCRdb's version includes in-frame clones alone and lacks a portion of them. The sample holds around 94,000 clones, roughly 86% seen once. Sample time point: week 47, end of study. One vaccine dose held 300 ug of mutant IDH1 20-mer peptide and came with topical imiquimod. Regarding this clone: Its antigen is not known.

The V gene lost 7 bases and the J gene lost 0 bases, with 16 bases spanning the gap. CDR3 length equals 16 residues. Germline V gene lookup returns CDR1 SGHVS and CDR2 FQNEAQ. This chain uses TRBV7-8 with TRBJ1-3, with unresolved D. This TCR came from a woman aged 45-59 years with glioma. The sample was PBMCs, taken from a glioma patient whose treatment included an IDH1 peptide vaccine. CDR3 sequence reads: CASTVNPGFSGNTIYF. As DNA, the CDR3 is TGTGCCAGCACCGTAAACCCCGGATTCTCTGGAAACACCATATATTTT.